Sequencing of this TCR beta chain was carried out in a study of human T cells and chemical hapten exposure. Overall study context: Weekly diphenylcyclopropenone doses were given to patients' scalps across the roughly 22-week study. Across samples, TCR yields varied, mostly owing to small differences in pooled library volumes. Overall study findings and caveats: Healthy people's immune response may differ from that of the donors, who had alopecia.

Time point of the sample: patch test 2, 6 weeks after DPC sensitization. As to treatment: therapeutic diphenylcyclopropenone sensitization with weekly scalp DPC. Alopecia patients between 18 and 70 years old and suitable for DPC were used as donors. V dropped 6 bases and J dropped 10 bases, with 18 bases sitting between them. The CDR3 contains 13 residues. Germline CDR1 is SNHLY and CDR2 is FYNNEI. TCRdb recomputed calls from the RACE reads with MiXCR, one row per CDR3 protein. The profile shows just over 40,000 distinct CDR3 sequences, about 3% of them singletons. The table lists this clonotype with many counts. The antigen remains unidentified.

This sequence joins TRBV2 and TRBJ2-5, with D unclear. This clonotype was sampled from a man aged 35-49 years with alopecia areata. Some clones in this sample may be carry-over from other donors' samples. The specimen was whole blood, collected in connection with sensitization to the hapten diphenylcyclopropenone (DPC). CDR3 DNA sequence: TGTGCCAGCAGCTGGAACTCCCCCAAAGACCAGTACTTC. Protein sequence: CASSWNSPKDQYF.